One sample yielded the 26 T cell receptor beta chains listed below, sequenced in a study of T-cell reconstitution after alpha-beta-depleted transplantation in children. For TCRbeta, the library was prepared with unique molecular identifiers. MiXCR, run by TCRdb on the PCR reads, gives a single entry per CDR3 protein. This repertoire shows more than 250,000 distinct CDR3 sequences, more than 9% found once; its top ten account for around 9.1%. This specimen consisted of PBMCs from the stem cell graft donor, obtained from the stem cell graft. All receptors come from a human donor who donated a stem cell graft to a child with SCID.

A note on this clonotype: This may arise from a read error, as a much more abundant clone is one base away. The chain recombines TRBV5-1 with TRBJ2-7; maybe TRBD2 (7 bases). The CDR3 runs to 15 residues. Germline CDR1 SGHRS, CDR2 YFSETQ. Trimming took off 0 bases at V and 0 bases at J, with 10 bases between the two ends. CDR3 sequence: CASSLDGGPSYEQYF. In DNA, the CDR3 is TGCGCCAGCAGCTTGGACGGGGGGCCCTCCTACGAGCAGTACTTC.

This clonotype appeared a few times. The chain carries TRBV5-1 and TRBJ1-1, with D tentatively TRBD1 (5 bases). Trimming pared 2 bases from V and 0 bases from J, leaving 8 bases between. This CDR3 contains 14 residues. Germline-derived CDR1 and CDR2 are SGHRS and YFSETQ. The CDR3 nucleotides read TGCGCCAGCAGCTTTGGACACCTGAACACTGAAGCTTTCTTT. It codes for CASSFGHLNTEAFF.

This chain uses TRBV29-1 with TRBJ2-7, with D perhaps matching TRBD2 (5 bases). The V gene lost 4 bases and the J gene lost 3 bases, with 7 bases spanning the gap. This CDR3 is 11 amino acids long. The germline V gene has CDR1 SQVTM and CDR2 ANQGSEA. The CDR3 protein is CSVAGDYEQYF. For the CDR3, the DNA is TGCAGCGTTGCCGGGGACTACGAGCAGTACTTC.

This clonotype occurred a few times. The V and J genes are TRBV11-1 and TRBJ1-2; 10 bases are shared with TRBD1. There are 18 residues in the CDR3. From germline, CDR1 is SGHAT and CDR2 FQDESV (reference sequence). The trim removed 5 bases at V and 7 bases at J, leaving 19 bases unmatched. The CDR3 protein is CASSPLLAGQGTRGGYTF. CDR3 DNA: TGTGCCAGCAGCCCACTTCTGGCGGGACAGGGGACCAGGGGTGGCTACACCTTC.

The chain recombines TRBV4-1 with TRBJ2-5, with 12 nucleotides matching TRBD2. The V and J ends lost 0 bases and 1 base, in that order; junction bases with no gene match: 0. CDR3 length: 16 amino acids. Per germline, CDR1 MGHRA and CDR2 YSYEKL. CDR3 amino acids: CASSQELAGGQETQYF. DNA of the CDR3: TGCGCCAGCAGCCAAGAACTAGCGGGGGGCCAAGAGACCCAGTACTTC.

This clonotype showed up just a few times. This sequence joins TRBV11-2 and TRBJ2-7; unclear D gene. CDR1 and CDR2 (germline): SGHAT, FQNNGV. The CDR3 spans 13 residues. Between the trimmed V and J ends, which lost 4 bases and 7 bases, there was a span of 14 bases. The chain's CDR3 is CASSSESRWEQYF. The DNA of the CDR3 is TGTGCCAGCAGCTCAGAGTCAAGGTGGGAGCAGTACTTC.

This clonotype came up a few times. The chain is built from TRBV5-1 and TRBJ1-1; D perhaps matches TRBD1 (6 bases). CDR3 length: 14 amino acids. Germline V gene data show CDR1 as SGHRS and CDR2 as YFSETQ. Trimming took 4 bases from V and 1 from J, leaving 11 bases between them. In DNA, the CDR3 is TGCGCCAGCAGCATTGGACAGCAGAACACTGAAGCTTTCTTT. Protein sequence: CASSIGQQNTEAFF.

The rearrangement uses TRBV5-1 and TRBJ2-3; TRBD2 agrees at 12 bases. With V trimmed by 4 bases and J by 1 base, 7 bases remained unmatched. CDR3 length equals 17 residues. CDR1 is SGHRS, CDR2 YFSETQ, per germline. CDR3 DNA sequence: TGCGCCAGCAGCCTCGGACTAGCGGGGACCCGCACAGATACGCAGTATTTT. It specifies CASSLGLAGTRTDTQYF.

The J gene is TRBJ2-7, the V gene TRBV2; 8 positions match TRBD1. V shed 5 bases and J 7 bases; nucleotides not matched to a gene: 10. CDR1 and CDR2 from the germline V gene are SNHLY and FYNNEI. The CDR3 totals 14 residues. In nucleotides, the CDR3 is TGTGCCAGCAGTCCCACCTCTACAGGGGGGGAGCAGTACTTC. Protein: CASSPTSTGGEQYF.

This clonotype occurred a few times. J is TRBJ2-7 and V is TRBV6-5; D may be TRBD2 (7 bases). V gave up 0 bases and J gave up 1 base, with 13 bases separating them. The CDR3 has 16 residues. Germline-derived CDR1 and CDR2 are MNHEY and SVGAGI. DNA for the CDR3: TGTGCCAGCAGTTACTCTGGGCGGGGGCCTTCCTACGAGCAGTACTTC. Protein sequence: CASSYSGRGPSYEQYF.

The chain uses TRBV20-1 and TRBJ2-3, with D perhaps matching TRBD1 or TRBD2 (6 bases each). The CDR3 runs 18 residues. CDR1 DFQATT and CDR2 SNEGSKA come from the germline V gene (reference sequence). V lost 6 bases and J lost 0, with 25 bases in between. CDR3 sequence (DNA): TGCAGTGCCACCGGGACCTTGGTTGAGGGGGGTAGCACAGATACGCAGTATTTT. This encodes CSATGTLVEGGSTDTQYF.

This clonotype has ten or more counts. The rearrangement links TRBV7-6 to TRBJ2-5; D is unresolved. Germline lookup yields CDR1 SGHVS and CDR2 FNYEAQ. The V end lost 1 base, the J end lost 2 bases, and 5 bases lay between the germline ends. This CDR3 has 13 amino acids. CDR3 nucleotide sequence: TGTGCCAGCAGCTTAGTTGGTCAAGAGACCCAGTACTTC. Amino acids: CASSLVGQETQYF.

The chain is built from TRBV27 and TRBJ2-7, with 7 nucleotides matching TRBD1. The V gene's germline CDR1 is MNHEY and CDR2 SMNVEV (reference sequence). The CDR3 extends over 14 amino acids. Losses at the gene ends were 3 bases for V and 4 bases for J; bases not matched to a gene: 6. The CDR3 coding sequence is TGTGCCAGCAGTTTTACAGGGGCCGGTTACGAGCAGTACTTC. It encodes CASSFTGAGYEQYF.

This sequence joins TRBV6-5 and TRBJ2-5, with D uncertain. The germline V gene has CDR1 MNHEY and CDR2 SVGAGI. The CDR3 sequence is 15 residues long. V was pared by 0 bases and J by 4 bases, with 12 bases between. The DNA for the CDR3 is TGTGCCAGCAGTTACTCTCCTAGATCCGGAGAGACCCAGTACTTC. Its translation is CASSYSPRSGETQYF.

This clonotype showed up many times. The rearrangement joins TRBV7-2 to TRBJ2-7; D may correspond to TRBD1 or TRBD2 (5 bases each). Between the trimmed V and J ends, which lost 4 bases and 3 bases, there was a span of 13 bases. The CDR3 spans 14 residues. Per the germline V gene, CDR1 is SGHTA and CDR2 is FQGNSA. CDR3 residues: CASSSARGNYEQYF. The DNA for the CDR3 is TGTGCCAGCAGCTCTGCGAGGGGAAACTACGAGCAGTACTTC. The whole variable domain, filled in from reference TRBV7-2 and TRBJ2-7, reads GAGVSQSPSNKVTEKGKDVELRCDPISGHTALYWYRQSLGQGLEFLIYFQGNSAPDKSGLPSDRFSAERTGGSVSTLTIQRTQQEDSAVYLCASSSARGNYEQYFGPGTRLTVT.

This clonotype occurred a few times. V and J are TRBV4-2 and TRBJ2-1, with D unclear. Trimming removed 0 bases at V and 3 bases at J, with 3 bases between. This CDR3 is 13 amino acids long. Looked up from germline, CDR1 is LGHNA and CDR2 is YNFKEQ. The CDR3 DNA reads as TGTGCCAGCAGCCAAGACGTCTACAATGAGCAGTTCTTC. Residues: CASSQDVYNEQFF.

This clonotype was seen ten or more times. V usage is TRBV3-1 and J usage is TRBJ1-3, with no clear D. The V end lost 2 bases, the J end lost 0 bases, and 14 bases lay between the germline ends. Looked up from germline, CDR1 is LGHDT and CDR2 is YNNKEL (reference sequence). The CDR3 runs to 17 residues. CDR3: CASSQFRTASSGNTIYF. CDR3 DNA sequence: TGTGCCAGCAGCCAATTTCGCACAGCAAGCTCTGGAAACACCATATATTTT.

In this sample, this clonotype turned up many times. DNA of the CDR3: TGTGCCAGCAGCCAAGATTTCGCAGGGAATAGCAATCAGCCCCAGCATTTT. Its protein is CASSQDFAGNSNQPQHF. The V call is TRBV3-1, the J call TRBJ1-5, with D maybe TRBD1 (5 bases). This CDR3 spans 17 amino acids. Germline-derived CDR1 and CDR2 are LGHDT and YNNKEL (reference sequence). V gave up 0 bases and J gave up 0 bases, with 12 bases separating them.

Points on this clonotype: A much bigger clone sits one base away, suggesting this may be a read error. The V gene is TRBV4-1, the J gene TRBJ2-3; 7 nucleotides align to TRBD1. J was trimmed by 5 bases and V by 0 bases; bases with no gene match: 8. The CDR3 extends over 16 amino acids. Germline-derived CDR1 and CDR2 are MGHRA and YSYEKL. CDR3 amino acids: CASSQDRDSGLDTQYF. The CDR3 DNA reads as TGCGCCAGCAGCCAAGATCGGGACAGTGGATTAGATACGCAGTATTTT.

This clonotype occurred many times. The chain carries TRBV9 and TRBJ2-2, with D hard to call. Germline CDR1 SGDLS, CDR2 YYNGEE. The CDR3 extends over 15 amino acids. Between the trimmed V and J ends, which lost 0 bases and 1 base, there was a span of 7 bases. In DNA form, the CDR3 reads TGTGCCAGCAGCGTAGGAGTAGAGAACACCGGGGAGCTGTTTTTT. Its protein is CASSVGVENTGELFF.

CDR3 sequence (DNA): TGCAGTGCTAGAGATTACAGCGGGGGGGGCCTCGTCGATACGCAGTATTTT. It is translated as CSARDYSGGGLVDTQYF. This chain uses TRBV20-1 with TRBJ2-3, with TRBD2 matching 10 bases. V dropped 0 bases and J dropped 6; count of bases not matched to a gene: 12. The CDR3 has 17 amino acids. From germline, CDR1 is DFQATT and CDR2 SNEGSKA (reference sequence).

This clonotype was counted many times. This chain uses TRBV12-3 or TRBV12-4 with TRBJ1-1; D not certain. With 2 bases removed from V and 1 base from J, the gap between germline ends came to 8 bases. The length of the CDR3 is 14 residues. The CDR3: CASSLRLTNTEAFF. In DNA form, the CDR3 reads TGTGCCAGCAGTTTACGTCTAACGAACACTGAAGCTTTCTTT.

This clonotype has just a few counts. This rearrangement joins TRBV10-3 to TRBJ1-5; D is ambiguous. Germline CDR1 ENHRY, CDR2 SYGVKD. With 11 bases removed from V and 5 bases from J, the gap between germline ends came to 10 bases. This CDR3 spans 11 amino acids. CDR3 nucleotide sequence: TGTGCCGGAGGCTGGGATCAGCCCCAGCATTTT. It yields the protein CAGGWDQPQHF.

V and J are TRBV7-3 and TRBJ2-7; D call uncertain. The V end lost 6 bases, the J end lost 0 bases, and 12 bases lay between the germline ends. There are 14 residues in the CDR3. Germline V gene lookup returns CDR1 SGHTA and CDR2 FQGTGA. DNA for the CDR3: TGTGCCAGCAGGAAGAACCAGCTCTCCTACGAGCAGTACTTC. It encodes CASRKNQLSYEQYF.

This clonotype occurred a few times. The chain couples TRBV10-3 to TRBJ2-7; 7 bases line up with TRBD2. Germline CDR1 and CDR2: ENHRY and SYGVKD. The CDR3 has 17 residues. V gave up 2 bases and J gave up 1 base; unmatched junction bases: 11. CDR3 amino acids: CAISEPPSFGRSYEQYF. The CDR3 nucleotides are TGTGCCATCAGTGAGCCGCCCTCGTTCGGGAGGTCCTACGAGCAGTACTTC.

This clonotype was counted many times. The rearrangement links TRBV2 to TRBJ1-1; possibly TRBD1 for D (5 bases). Germline V gene lookup returns CDR1 SNHLY and CDR2 FYNNEI. The V end lost 6 bases, the J end lost 1 base, and 12 bases lay between the germline ends. This CDR3 spans 14 amino acids. CDR3 nucleotide sequence: TGTGCCAGCAGGGCAGGGTCGGCGAACACTGAAGCTTTCTTT. Protein sequence: CASRAGSANTEAFF.